A single sample gave rise to the 6 T cell receptor beta chains below, sequenced in a study of CD8 T cells in ankylosing spondylitis. Study outcomes and limitations: The study identified a TCR beta motif of under ten highly homologous variants that appeared characteristic of ankylosing spondylitis blood.

Antigen specificity for these receptors is unknown. In TCRdb, the 5' RACE reads were re-called with MiXCR into one record per CDR3 protein. The data show about 540,000 distinct CDR3 sequences, about an eighth seen once. The sequencing sample was made of blood, either unsorted or a sorted T cell fraction (not recorded which). The receptors shown here come from a male donor with ankylosing spondylitis.

The chain combines TRBV24-1 with TRBJ2-3; D perhaps matches TRBD2 (6 bases). The CDR3 totals 13 residues. V lost 11 bases to trimming and J lost 1 base, with 12 bases between them. Germline CDR1 is KGHDR and CDR2 is SFDVKD. The CDR3: CAIGSTRTDTQYF. CDR3 nucleotide sequence: TGTGCCATCGGGAGTACACGCACAGATACGCAGTATTTT.

The chain carries TRBV6-4 and TRBJ2-3, with TRBD2 matching 14 bases. Germline loops: CDR1 MRHNA, CDR2 SNTAGT. The CDR3 length is 17 residues. J gave up 4 bases and V 2 bases, and 5 bases lay outside the gene matches. The CDR3 sequence: CASSDGLAGGLADTQYF. CDR3 nucleotides: TGTGCCAGCAGTGACGGACTAGCGGGAGGACTCGCAGATACGCAGTATTTT.

There are a few counts of this clonotype. The rearrangement links TRBV18 to TRBJ2-3; 10 bases map to TRBD1. Germline V gene data show CDR1 as KGHSH and CDR2 as LQKENI. Trimming removed 6 bases from V and 5 bases from J; junction bases left unmatched: 8. The CDR3 has 15 amino acids. Written as DNA, the CDR3 is TGTGCCAGCTCTCCCGGGACAGGGGCGGTAGATACGCAGTATTTT. Amino acid sequence: CASSPGTGAVDTQYF.

This clonotype was seen many times. The V and J genes are TRBV12-3 or TRBV12-4 and TRBJ2-7, with 8 nucleotides matching TRBD2. The CDR3 has 15 amino acids. V was pared by 3 bases and J by 3 bases, with 7 bases of the junction left unmatched. Here the CDR3 DNA reads TGTGCCAGCAGTTTCGGTCTGGCGGGAGGCTACGAGCAGTACGTC. Encoded protein: CASSFGLAGGYEQYV.

Regarding this clonotype: The junction departs from germline at one end; a sequencing error may be responsible. This sequence joins TRBV2 and TRBJ2-1; 7 nucleotides agree with TRBD1. The CDR3 is made up of 14 amino acids. Germline V lookup: CDR1 SNHLY, CDR2 FYNNEI. The CDR3 DNA is TGTACCAGCAGGGCTAGACAGGGCCTCGGGGAGCAGTTCTTC. This encodes CTSRARQGLGEQFF. Supplemented by reference TRBV2 and TRBJ2-1, the full variable domain reads EPEVTQTPSHQVTQMGQEVILRCVPISNHLYFYWYRQILGQKVEFLVSFYNNEISEKSEIFDDQFSVERPDGSNFTLKIRSTKLEDSAMYFCTSRARQGLGEQFFGPGTRLTVL.

This clonotype was seen a few times. This rearrangement joins TRBV5-1 to TRBJ1-4; tentative D call: TRBD1 (5 bases). The CDR3 runs 22 residues. V lost 0 bases and J 3 bases, leaving 30 bases between the germline ends. Germline-derived CDR1 and CDR2 are SGHRS and YFSETQ. The CDR3 protein is CASSLGAPRGSSSGRANEKLFF. CDR3 nucleotide sequence: TGCGCCAGCAGCTTGGGAGCACCCCGGGGGTCGTCTAGCGGGCGAGCTAATGAAAAACTGTTTTTT.